This paragraph covers one T cell receptor (beta chain) sequence. This clonotype was counted many times. Its recognized antigen is unknown. The sample holds no much larger clone one base away, and base qualities are not on file. This record comes from a study of T-cell memory formation after mild COVID-19 (dated by TCRdb to 2020 to 2022). Looking at the study overall: TCR sequence clusters from the two donors were largely donor specific. In a couple of donors, T-cell clones that expanded and contracted after mild COVID-19 were tracked by sequencing TCRalpha and TCRbeta repertoires over time. Two young, previously healthy adult volunteers, one female and one male, were included in the cohort. Here is what the overall study found, with its caveats: SARS-CoV-2 specificity of the second-wave clones peaking on day 37 was not confirmed. Contracting CD4+ clones appeared mostly in the CM and EM memory subsets, whereas CD8+ clones were enriched in EMRA. The study covered only two mild cases, and larger cohorts including severe cases with pre-infection samples were considered necessary. Balanced CD4/CD8 phenotypes were observed for clones contracting from day 15 to 85, whereas a bias towards CD4+ was observed for a second wave of clones expanding from day 15 to 37. The detection of some responding clones in pre-infection memory suggests that pre-existing cross-reactive memory T cells joined the SARS-CoV-2 response.

Ficoll-Paque density gradient centrifugation was the method used to isolate PBMCs. The instrument given in TCRdb is Illumina NovaSeq 6000. Using 5'RACE with constant-segment primers, TCRalpha and TCRbeta cDNA libraries were constructed, with sample barcodes and unique molecular identifiers added in the process. Trizol reagent was used to extract RNA from every sample. Library amplification was performed in two PCR steps, and a second sample barcode and Illumina TruSeq adapters were introduced in the second step. Libraries were sequenced on an Illumina NovaSeq with 2 x 150 bp paired-end reads. The authors' analysis ran thus. Reads were demultiplexed and collapsed into UMI-guided consensus sequences with migec v1.2.7. Using mixcr v2.1.11, UMI consensuses were aligned to TRA and TRB V and J templates and then assembled into clonotypes. Expanded or contracted clonotypes were those called significant by both edgeR and NoisET, with noise models trained on biological replicates. For edgeR calls, the thresholds were a false discovery rate-adjusted p below 0.01 and a log2 fold-change of 1. As an exploratory analysis of dynamics, max-normalized trajectories of the 1000 most abundant clonotypes were examined with PCA combined with hierarchical clustering. The CD4 or CD8 phenotype of responding clones was assigned using the separately sequenced CD4+ and CD8+ repertoires. TCRdb reran the public reads through fastp at Q25 and MiXCR, keeping productive beta chains. When rows share a CDR3 protein, they turn into one entry using the most common DNA and genes. The V and J calls here are based on TCRdb, not the publication. The sample records under 300,000 distinct CDR3 sequences, 7.5% to 10% of which are singletons. Clones ranked in the top ten supply roughly a fifth of the sample.

The receptor's source is a man younger than 35 who had mild COVID-19 (a few samples of this study predate the infection). The sample titles of this study are shuffled in the database, so cell type and time point are left out; the donor was told from shared clones. Material for sequencing was PBMCs or a T cell subset sorted from them (not recorded which).

Here is the DNA: TGTGCCAGCAGCTTACGAGGGCCCTTGACTTTC. Its protein product is CASSLRGPLTF. The V and J genes are TRBV7-2 and TRBJ2-6; TRBD2 is a possible D gene, resting on 5 matching bases. Deletion took 2 bases off V and 17 bases off J, with a span of 10 bases between the germline ends. The CDR3 holds 11 amino acids from the cysteine to the phenylalanine. Left in the record is the CDR3 DNA by itself, 33 bases read in frame from the first base. The germline V gene specifies SGHTA as CDR1 and FQGNSA as CDR2.